These 17 T cell receptor beta chains share one sample of origin, sequenced in a study of T cell responses to AZD1222 COVID-19 vaccine. The table came from immunoSEQ multiplex PCR; TCRdb's copy has only in-frame clones and leaves some out. The sample has roughly 190,000 clones; roughly 91% are singletons. The sample here was peripheral blood, taken on day 0 of AZD1222 vaccination. These receptors all come from an adult in good health.

V usage is TRBV2 and J usage is TRBJ1-1; D is unclear. This CDR3 spans 14 amino acids. The V gene's germline CDR1 is SNHLY and CDR2 FYNNEI. V was shortened by 6 bases and J by 0 bases, with 11 bases between the two germline ends. The CDR3 DNA reads as TGTGCCAGCAGCGTCCGGGGTATGAACACTGAAGCTTTCTTT. Encoded protein: CASSVRGMNTEAFF.

Details on this clone: The junction and the germline gene differ at one end; a read error may be behind it. This sequence joins TRBV7-7 and TRBJ2-3; no firm D call. The CDR3 consists of 13 residues. The germline CDR1 and CDR2 sequences are SSHAT and FNYEAQ (reference sequence). The CDR3 sequence is CASSLWVTDTQYF. The CDR3 DNA is TGTGCTAGCAGCTTATGGGTCACAGATACGCAGTATTTT.

J is TRBJ2-3 and V is TRBV19; D is possibly TRBD1 or TRBD2 (6 bases each). The germline CDR1 and CDR2 sequences are LNHDA and SQIVND (reference sequence). The CDR3 is 15 residues long. Trimming left V 6 bases short and J 5 bases short, with 18 bases between. The CDR3 spells CASSSHGGLVDTQYF. The CDR3 coding sequence is TGTGCCAGTAGCTCCCATGGGGGGCTTGTAGATACGCAGTATTTT.

The chain carries TRBV19 and TRBJ1-5, with D perhaps matching TRBD1 (5 bases). The length of the CDR3 is 12 residues. Trimming stripped 2 bases from V and 16 bases from J, with 15 bases between. Germline V gene lookup returns CDR1 LNHDA and CDR2 SQIVND (reference sequence). The DNA of the CDR3 is TGTGCCAGTAGTATACAGGGCAACTCCCCACATTTT. This codes for CASSIQGNSPHF.

The chain has TRBV5-5 and TRBJ2-7; possible D gene TRBD1, 5 bases. V lost 4 bases to trimming and J lost 0 bases, with 14 bases between them. The CDR3 runs 15 residues. Germline CDR1 SGHKS, CDR2 YYEKEE (reference sequence). The CDR3 DNA reads as TGTGCCAGCAGCATGGTGCAGGGCTACTCCTACGAGCAGTACTTC. Translated: CASSMVQGYSYEQYF.

This clone was observed once. This chain links TRBV11-3 with TRBJ1-1, with D tentatively TRBD1 (6 bases). The CDR3 is made up of 17 amino acids. Trimming pared 5 bases from V and 5 bases from J, leaving 24 bases between. The germline V gene encodes CDR1 SGHNT and CDR2 YENEEA. The CDR3 sequence is CASSRKGVTGRTTEAFF. The CDR3 nucleotides are TGTGCCAGCAGCCGGAAAGGTGTTACAGGGCGAACAACTGAAGCTTTCTTT.

The genes are TRBV7-9 and TRBJ1-2; D gene ambiguous. Trimming removed 5 bases at V and 4 bases at J, with 17 bases between. Per the germline V gene, CDR1 is SEHNR and CDR2 is FQNEAQ (reference sequence). CDR3 length equals 15 residues. CDR3 in amino acids: CASSLGQDALYGYTF. The CDR3 DNA follows: TGTGCCAGCAGCCTTGGGCAGGACGCTCTCTATGGCTACACCTTC.

The chain couples TRBV5-6 to TRBJ2-7; D might be TRBD2 (5 bases). Per the germline V gene, CDR1 is SGHDT and CDR2 is YYEEEE. CDR3 size: 15 residues. The germline V and J ends were trimmed by 4 bases and 3 bases, with 17 bases remaining between them. This chain's CDR3 is CASSPATGDIYEQYF. The CDR3 DNA reads TGTGCCAGCAGCCCGGCGACCGGGGATATCTACGAGCAGTACTTC.

This clone has more than one count but fewer than ten. The rearrangement uses TRBV20-1 and TRBJ1-4; D possibly corresponds to TRBD1 (5 bases). The CDR3 sequence is 11 residues long. Germline V gene sequence: CDR1 DFQATT, CDR2 SNEGSKA (reference sequence). V was trimmed by 5 bases and J by 14 bases, leaving 15 bases between them. The CDR3 protein is CSAPTREVLFF. As DNA, the CDR3 is TGCAGTGCTCCAACCAGGGAGGTGCTGTTTTTT.

The V and J genes are TRBV28 and TRBJ2-5; D perhaps matches TRBD2 (6 bases). The CDR3 contains 14 residues. The germline V gene encodes CDR1 MDHEN and CDR2 SYDVKM. V was pared by 6 bases and J by 4 bases, with 15 bases between. CDR3 amino acids: CASSQIGGVETQYF. DNA for the CDR3: TGTGCCAGCAGCCAGATCGGGGGAGTAGAGACCCAGTACTTC.

V gene TRBV27 combines with J gene TRBJ1-5; D gene uncertain. Deletions cut 4 bases from V and 0 bases from J, with 13 bases between. This CDR3 has 16 amino acids. CDR1 is MNHEY and CDR2 is SMNVEV in the germline V gene (reference sequence). CDR3 loop: CASSSGLYGSNQPQHF. The CDR3 coding sequence is TGTGCCAGCAGTTCCGGCCTATATGGTAGCAATCAGCCCCAGCATTTT.

The J gene is TRBJ2-3, the V gene TRBV29-1; D not certain. Deletions cut 3 bases from V and 4 bases from J, with 8 bases between. CDR3 length: 12 amino acids. The germline CDR1 and CDR2 sequences are SQVTM and ANQGSEA. The CDR3 DNA follows: TGCAGCGTTGACGTACAGCCAGATACGCAGTATTTT. Translating gives CSVDVQPDTQYF.

V gene TRBV19 combines with J gene TRBJ2-7; 7 nucleotides match TRBD2. The CDR3 runs to 15 residues. Trimming cost V 1 base and J 7 bases; bases outside gene matches: 10. Germline V lookup: CDR1 LNHDA, CDR2 SQIVND (reference sequence). This CDR3 is CASSIGGGGAKEQYF. In nucleotides, the CDR3 is TGTGCCAGTAGTATAGGCGGCGGGGGAGCTAAAGAGCAGTACTTC.

V is TRBV15 and J is TRBJ2-3, with D unresolved. The CDR3 spans 13 residues. Trimming took 0 bases from V and 2 from J, leaving 3 bases between them. Per germline, CDR1 LNHNV and CDR2 YYDKDF (reference sequence). The CDR3 DNA reads as TGTGCCACCAGCAGAGATCACACAGATACGCAGTATTTT. Amino acids: CATSRDHTDTQYF.

The chain links TRBV4-2 to TRBJ1-6; unclear D gene. The V gene lost 0 bases and the J gene lost 8 bases, with 14 bases spanning the gap. The CDR3 is 16 amino acids. CDR1 and CDR2 (germline): LGHNA, YNFKEQ. The CDR3 DNA sequence: TGTGCCAGCAGCCAAGATCGCGTAGGGCTTGATTCACCCCTCCACTTT. It translates to CASSQDRVGLDSPLHF.

The chain uses TRBV25-1 and TRBJ2-7; TRBD1 matches at 9 bases. Per germline, CDR1 MGHDK and CDR2 SYGVNS. With V trimmed by 8 bases and J by 3 bases, 2 bases remained unmatched. The CDR3 runs to 12 residues. CDR3 amino acids: CASGQGFYEQYF. The CDR3 region has the DNA TGTGCCAGCGGACAGGGGTTCTACGAGCAGTACTTC.

The CDR3 sequence: CASSFGQGDSPLHF. In DNA, the CDR3 is TGTGCCAGCAGCTTCGGACAGGGGGATTCACCCCTCCACTTT. The V and J genes are TRBV5-4 and TRBJ1-6; 10 nucleotides agree with TRBD1. J lost 8 bases, V lost 2 bases, and 1 base had no gene match. CDR1 and CDR2 (germline): SGHNT, YYREEE (reference sequence). The CDR3 length is 14 residues.